This T cell receptor beta chain was sequenced during a study of blood T cell repertoires in COVID-19. Study-wide background: Sample material is recorded as cDNA or gDNA derived from T cells, B-cell-depleted T cells, or PBMCs.

Using immunoSEQ multiplex PCR, the repertoire was profiled, and TCRdb retains in-frame clones only, with some absent. The sample lists 270,000 or so clones, 86% seen once, with around 3% in the top ten. Trimming took 3 bases from V and 3 from J, leaving 8 bases between them. The CDR3 extends over 13 amino acids. Germline V lookup: CDR1 LNHDA, CDR2 SQIVND (reference sequence). Sample: peripheral blood. This chain joins TRBV19 and TRBJ1-2; D is unclear. This TCR came from a woman under 40 with active or convalescent COVID-19. The CDR3 coding sequence is TGTGCCAGTAGTATCGACAAGGACTATGGCTACACCTTC. This translates into CASSIDKDYGYTF.